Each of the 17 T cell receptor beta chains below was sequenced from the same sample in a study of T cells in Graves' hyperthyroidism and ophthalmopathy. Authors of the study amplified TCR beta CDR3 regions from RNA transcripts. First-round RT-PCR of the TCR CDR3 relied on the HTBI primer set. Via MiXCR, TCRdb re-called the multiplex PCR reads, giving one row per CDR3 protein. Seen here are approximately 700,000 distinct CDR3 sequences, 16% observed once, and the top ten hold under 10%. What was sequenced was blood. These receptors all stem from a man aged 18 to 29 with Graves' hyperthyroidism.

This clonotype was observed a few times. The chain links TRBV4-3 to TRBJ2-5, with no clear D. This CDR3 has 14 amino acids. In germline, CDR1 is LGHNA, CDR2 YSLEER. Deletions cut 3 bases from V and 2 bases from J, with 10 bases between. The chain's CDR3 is CASSQSAFQETQYF. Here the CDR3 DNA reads TGCGCCAGCAGCCAGTCGGCTTTTCAAGAGACCCAGTACTTC.

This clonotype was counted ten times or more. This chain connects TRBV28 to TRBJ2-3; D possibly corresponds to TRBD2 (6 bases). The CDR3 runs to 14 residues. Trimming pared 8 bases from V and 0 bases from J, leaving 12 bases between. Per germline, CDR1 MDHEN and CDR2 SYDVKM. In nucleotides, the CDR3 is TGTGCCAGCGTATTGCGGGGTAGCACAGATACGCAGTATTTT. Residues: CASVLRGSTDTQYF.

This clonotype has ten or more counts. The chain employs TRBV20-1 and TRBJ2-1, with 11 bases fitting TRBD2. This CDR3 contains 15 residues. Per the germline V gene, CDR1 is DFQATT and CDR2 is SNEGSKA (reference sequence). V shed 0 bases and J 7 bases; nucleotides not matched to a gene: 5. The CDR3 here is CSARDPLAGVNEQFF. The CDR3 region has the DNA TGCAGTGCTAGAGACCCACTAGCGGGAGTAAATGAGCAGTTCTTC.

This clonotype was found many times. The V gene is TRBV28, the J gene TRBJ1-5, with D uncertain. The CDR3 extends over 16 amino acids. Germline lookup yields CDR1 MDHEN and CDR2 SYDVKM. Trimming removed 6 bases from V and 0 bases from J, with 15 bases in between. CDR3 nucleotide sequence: TGTGCCAGCAGCAACGCGCGGTACCTTAGCAATCAGCCCCAGCATTTT. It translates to CASSNARYLSNQPQHF.

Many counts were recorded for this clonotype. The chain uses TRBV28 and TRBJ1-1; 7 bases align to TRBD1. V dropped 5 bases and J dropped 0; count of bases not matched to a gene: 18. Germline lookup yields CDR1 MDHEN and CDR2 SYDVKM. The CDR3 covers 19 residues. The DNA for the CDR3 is TGTGCCAGCAGTCCCTACCCTGACAGGGAAATGAAATTGAACACTGAAGCTTTCTTT. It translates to CASSPYPDREMKLNTEAFF.

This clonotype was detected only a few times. CDR3 in DNA: TGTGCCAGTGGACAGGGGGCGGCCGGGGAGCTGTTTTTT. Protein: CASGQGAAGELFF. This chain uses TRBV28 with TRBJ2-2, with 11 bases matching TRBD1. CDR1 is MDHEN and CDR2 is SYDVKM in the germline V gene. The CDR3 runs to 13 residues. J gave up 6 bases and V 9 bases, and 3 bases lay outside the gene matches.

As DNA, the CDR3 is TGTGCCAGCACTATGGGAGAGACAACCTACGAGCAGTACTTC. Translation gives CASTMGETTYEQYF. V and J are TRBV12-3 or TRBV12-4 and TRBJ2-7; a possible D gene is TRBD2 (5 bases). The CDR3 is 14 amino acids. Trimming pared 7 bases from V and 2 bases from J, leaving 15 bases between.

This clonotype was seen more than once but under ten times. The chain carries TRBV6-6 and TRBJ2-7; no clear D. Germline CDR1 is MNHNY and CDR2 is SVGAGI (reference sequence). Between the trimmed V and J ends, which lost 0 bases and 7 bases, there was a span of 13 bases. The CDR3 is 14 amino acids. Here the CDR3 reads CASSYSTTLREQYF. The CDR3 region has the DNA TGTGCCAGCAGTTACTCGACCACCCTCCGGGAGCAGTACTTC.

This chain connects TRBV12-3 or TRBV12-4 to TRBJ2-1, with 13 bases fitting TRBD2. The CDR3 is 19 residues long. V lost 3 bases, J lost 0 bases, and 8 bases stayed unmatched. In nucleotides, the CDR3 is TGTGCCAGCAGTTTGACTAGCGGGAGGTTCGAGAGCTCCTACAATGAGCAGTTCTTC. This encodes CASSLTSGRFESSYNEQFF.

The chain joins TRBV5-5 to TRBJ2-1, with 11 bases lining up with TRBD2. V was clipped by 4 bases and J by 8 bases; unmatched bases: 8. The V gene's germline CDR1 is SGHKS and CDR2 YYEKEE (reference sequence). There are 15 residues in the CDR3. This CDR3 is CASSPSGRRVDEQFF. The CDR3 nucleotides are TGTGCCAGCAGCCCTAGCGGGAGGAGGGTGGATGAGCAGTTCTTC.

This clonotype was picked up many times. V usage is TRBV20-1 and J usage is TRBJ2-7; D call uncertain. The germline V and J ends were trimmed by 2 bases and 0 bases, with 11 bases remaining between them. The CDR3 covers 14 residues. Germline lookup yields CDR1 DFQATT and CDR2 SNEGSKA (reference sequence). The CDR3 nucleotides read TGCAGTGCTAGACGGCCCACGAGCTCCTACGAGCAGTACTTC. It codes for CSARRPTSSYEQYF.

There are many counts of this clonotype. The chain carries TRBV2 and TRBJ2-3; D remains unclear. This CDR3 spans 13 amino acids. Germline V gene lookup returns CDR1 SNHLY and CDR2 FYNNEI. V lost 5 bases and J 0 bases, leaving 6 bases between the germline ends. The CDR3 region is CASSKTSTDTQYF. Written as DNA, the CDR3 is TGTGCCAGCAGTAAGACCAGCACAGATACGCAGTATTTT.

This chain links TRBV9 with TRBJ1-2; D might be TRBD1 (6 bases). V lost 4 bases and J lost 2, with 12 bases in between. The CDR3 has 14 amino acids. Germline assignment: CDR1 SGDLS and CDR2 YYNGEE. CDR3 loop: CASSQRTENYGYTF. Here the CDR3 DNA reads TGTGCCAGCAGCCAAAGGACAGAGAACTATGGCTACACCTTC.

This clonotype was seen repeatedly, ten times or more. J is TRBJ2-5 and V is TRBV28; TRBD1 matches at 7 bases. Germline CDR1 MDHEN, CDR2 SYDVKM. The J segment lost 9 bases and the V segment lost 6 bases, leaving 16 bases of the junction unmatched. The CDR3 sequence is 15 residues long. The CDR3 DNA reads TGTGCCAGCAGGCTCCGGGACAGCGCCCCAGGGGCCCAGTACTTC. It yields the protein CASRLRDSAPGAQYF.

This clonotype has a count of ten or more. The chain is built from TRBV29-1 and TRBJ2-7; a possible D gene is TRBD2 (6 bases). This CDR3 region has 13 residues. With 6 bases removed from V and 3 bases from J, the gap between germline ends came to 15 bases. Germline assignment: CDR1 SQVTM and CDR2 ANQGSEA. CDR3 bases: TGCAGCGTCCGCAACTCGGGAGTCTACGAGCAGTACTTC. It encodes CSVRNSGVYEQYF.

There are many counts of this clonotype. CDR3 DNA sequence: TGTGCCAGCAGTTTAAGGGGTCCGGGGAGCAATCAGCCCCAGCATTTT. Translating it yields CASSLRGPGSNQPQHF. V usage is TRBV28 and J usage is TRBJ1-5; D is perhaps TRBD1 (5 bases). The germline V gene has CDR1 MDHEN and CDR2 SYDVKM. There are 16 residues in the CDR3. V was cut by 2 bases and J by 1 base, with 12 bases left in between.

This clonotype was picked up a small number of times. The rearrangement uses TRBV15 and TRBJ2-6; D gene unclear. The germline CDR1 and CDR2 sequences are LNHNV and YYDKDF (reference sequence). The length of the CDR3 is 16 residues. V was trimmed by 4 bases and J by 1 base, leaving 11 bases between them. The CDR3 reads CATSTLVGSGANVLTF. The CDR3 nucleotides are TGTGCCACCAGCACCCTGGTGGGGTCTGGGGCCAACGTCCTGACTTTC.